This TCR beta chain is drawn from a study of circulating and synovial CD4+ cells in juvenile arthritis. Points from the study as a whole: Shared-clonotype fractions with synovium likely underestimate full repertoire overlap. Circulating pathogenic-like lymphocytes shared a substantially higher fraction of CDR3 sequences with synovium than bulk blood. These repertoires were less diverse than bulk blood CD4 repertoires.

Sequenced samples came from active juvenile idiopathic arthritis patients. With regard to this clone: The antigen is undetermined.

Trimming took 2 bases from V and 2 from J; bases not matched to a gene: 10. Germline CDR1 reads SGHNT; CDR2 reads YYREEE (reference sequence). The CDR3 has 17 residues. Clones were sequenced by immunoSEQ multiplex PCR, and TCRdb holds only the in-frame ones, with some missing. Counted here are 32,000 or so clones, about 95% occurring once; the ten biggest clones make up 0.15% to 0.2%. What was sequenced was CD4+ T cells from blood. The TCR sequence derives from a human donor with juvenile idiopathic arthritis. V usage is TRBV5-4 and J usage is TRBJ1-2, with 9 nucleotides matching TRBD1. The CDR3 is CASSFDLQGARNYGYTF. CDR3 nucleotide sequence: TGTGCCAGCAGCTTTGATTTACAGGGGGCGCGAAACTATGGCTACACCTTC. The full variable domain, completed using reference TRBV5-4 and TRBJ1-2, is ETGVTQSPTHLIKTRGQQVTLRCSSQSGHNTVSWYQQALGQGPQFIFQYYREEENGRGNFPPRFSGLQFPNYSSELNVNALELDDSALYLCASSFDLQGARNYGYTFGSGTRLTVV.